This passage covers 17 T cell receptor beta chains from one sample sequenced in a study of molecular identifiers for immune sequencing clone quantification. TCRdb re-derived calls from the PCR reads in MiXCR, one entry per CDR3 protein. Of approximately 590,000 distinct CDR3 sequences in the sample, about 25% were seen once. Sample: naive CD8+ T cells from blood, with Jurkat cell RNA spiked in. Subset defined: FACS-sorted CD8+CD4-CCR7+CD45RA+ naive T cells. These receptors were collected from a human donor in good health. Some libraries in this study had Jurkat cell RNA spiked in.

The table lists this clonotype with many counts. The chain has TRBV14 and TRBJ1-5; D is undetermined. The CDR3 has 13 residues. The V gene's germline CDR1 is SGHDN and CDR2 FVKESK. V lost 4 bases to trimming and J lost 7 bases, with 11 bases between them. DNA for the CDR3: TGTGCCAGCAGCCCTTTCCCTGGGCAGCCCCAGCATTTT. Protein product: CASSPFPGQPQHF.

J is TRBJ2-1 and V is TRBV6-5; 8 nucleotides line up with TRBD1. Germline values: CDR1 MNHEY, CDR2 SVGAGI. Trimming removed 2 bases from V and 6 bases from J; junction bases left unmatched: 3. The CDR3 extends over 14 amino acids. The CDR3 nucleotides are TGTGCCAGCAGTTACACCGACAGGGGCAATGAGCAGTTCTTC. It yields the protein CASSYTDRGNEQFF.

The V call is TRBV6-2 or TRBV6-3, the J call TRBJ2-1; weak D call: TRBD2 (6 bases). The CDR3 runs to 15 residues. CDR1 is MNHEY and CDR2 is SVGEGT in the germline V gene. V gave up 4 bases and J gave up 0 bases, with 10 bases separating them. CDR3 loop: CASSSGTFSYNEQFF. The CDR3 DNA sequence: TGTGCCAGCAGTTCCGGGACTTTCTCCTACAATGAGCAGTTCTTC.

This clonotype was found many times. The J gene is TRBJ2-7, the V gene TRBV7-9; D may be TRBD1 (6 bases). V dropped 5 bases and J dropped 6 bases, with 11 bases sitting between them. This CDR3 comprises 12 residues. The V gene's germline CDR1 is SEHNR and CDR2 FQNEAQ (reference sequence). CDR3 sequence (DNA): TGTGCCAGCAGCCCTACAGGGTCCGAGCAGTACTTC. Protein: CASSPTGSEQYF. The full variable domain, completed using reference TRBV7-9 and TRBJ2-7, is DTGVSQNPRHKITKRGQNVTFRCDPISEHNRLYWYRQTLGQGPEFLTYFQNEAQLEKSRLLSDRFSAERPKGSFSTLEIQRTEQGDSAMYLCASSPTGSEQYFGPGTRLTVT.

This clonotype was detected a few times. This chain joins TRBV9 and TRBJ1-1; 11 bases line up with TRBD1. Trimming cost V 3 bases and J 7 bases; bases outside gene matches: 11. Germline values: CDR1 SGDLS, CDR2 YYNGEE. The CDR3 runs 16 residues. The CDR3 sequence is CASSASGGQGVNEAFF. The CDR3 bases are TGTGCCAGCAGCGCTAGCGGGGGACAGGGGGTTAATGAAGCTTTCTTT.

In its sample, this clonotype was seen many times. The V gene is TRBV6-2 or TRBV6-3, the J gene TRBJ2-3, with TRBD2 matching 8 bases. Looked up from germline, CDR1 is MNHEY and CDR2 is SVGEGT. The V gene end was trimmed by 2 bases and the J gene end by 1 base; junction bases not matched to a gene: 5. This CDR3 region has 16 residues. The CDR3 loop reads CASSYQGGGRTDTQYF. CDR3 nucleotides: TGTGCCAGCAGTTACCAGGGCGGGGGGCGCACAGATACGCAGTATTTT.

There are many counts of this clonotype. The CDR3 DNA reads TGTGCCAGCAGCTTGGACCCAAACCCCATCATGAACACTGAAGCTTTCTTT. Translating it yields CASSLDPNPIMNTEAFF. The chain uses TRBV5-4 and TRBJ1-1; D is uncertain. Germline CDR1 SGHNT, CDR2 YYREEE (reference sequence). V lost 0 bases, J lost 0 bases, and 15 bases lay in between. The CDR3 runs to 17 residues.

This clonotype appeared a few times. One junction end does not reproduce the germline sequence, and a read error may be involved. The chain employs TRBV28 and TRBJ2-1, with TRBD2 matching over 11 bases. The CDR3 consists of 20 residues. Germline CDR1 and CDR2: MDHEN and SYDVKM. Here the CDR3 DNA reads TGTGCCGGCAGTTCCGACCCCATTCATCGAGTTAGCGGGAGGGGCAATGAGCAGTTCTTC. Translated: CAGSSDPIHRVSGRGNEQFF.

CDR3: CASSHTSAGGPHGELFF. DNA of the CDR3: TGCGCCAGCAGCCATACCTCAGCGGGAGGCCCTCACGGGGAGCTGTTTTTT. The V gene is TRBV4-1, the J gene TRBJ2-2; TRBD2 matches at 9 bases. With V trimmed by 3 bases and J by 7 bases, 12 bases remained unmatched. The CDR3 extends over 17 amino acids. Germline V gives CDR1 MGHRA, CDR2 YSYEKL.

This clonotype was observed a few times. The rearrangement uses TRBV6-5 and TRBJ1-1; D perhaps matches TRBD1 (5 bases). The CDR3 totals 15 residues. The ends were cut back, 6 bases at V and 4 bases at J, with 18 bases in the middle. Germline CDR1 is MNHEY and CDR2 is SVGAGI. CDR3 DNA sequence: TGTGCCAGCAGCCCCGGGGCAGGTTGGGCCACTGAAGCTTTCTTT. As protein: CASSPGAGWATEAFF.

This clonotype appeared many times. This rearrangement joins TRBV4-1 to TRBJ2-7; 9 bases agree with TRBD1. The CDR3 sequence is 15 residues long. Germline assignment: CDR1 MGHRA and CDR2 YSYEKL. The V and J ends lost 4 bases and 5 bases, in that order; junction bases with no gene match: 9. As DNA, the CDR3 is TGCGCCAGCAGCCTCTCCGGGACAGGGTTCCACGAGCAGTACTTC. Translated, it gives CASSLSGTGFHEQYF.

The chain is built from TRBV25-1 and TRBJ1-6, with 9 bases lining up with TRBD1. After removal of 2 bases from V and 10 bases from J, the junction contained 6 bases not matched to a gene. The CDR3 consists of 15 residues. From germline, CDR1 is MGHDK and CDR2 SYGVNS. Here the CDR3 reads CASSEGTGSSSPLHF. The CDR3 DNA follows: TGTGCCAGCAGTGAAGGGACAGGGAGTTCGTCACCCCTCCACTTT.

Details on this clonotype: A read error is possible here, since a much larger clone lies one base away. This chain joins TRBV5-6 and TRBJ2-7; perhaps TRBD2 as D (6 bases). Germline V gives CDR1 SGHDT, CDR2 YYEEEE. This CDR3 comprises 15 residues. V gave up 0 bases and J gave up 6 bases, with 16 bases separating them. The CDR3 DNA reads TGTGCCAGCAGCTTGGGGAGTAGCGGACACTCCGAGCAGTACTTC. Protein: CASSLGSSGHSEQYF. Using reference TRBV5-6 and TRBJ2-7 for the parts outside the CDR3, the full variable domain is DAGVTQSPTHLIKTRGQQVTLRCSPKSGHDTVSWYQQALGQGPQFIFQYYEEEERQRGNFPDRFSGHQFPNYSSELNVNALLLGDSALYLCASSLGSSGHSEQYFGPGTRLTVT.

Of note for this clonotype: A much larger clone is a single base away; this may be a read error. In this CDR3 the conserved last residue, phenylalanine or tryptophan, is missing, so a read error is likely. This rearrangement joins TRBV7-6 to TRBJ1-5, with 9 bases aligning to TRBD1. V gave up 5 bases and J gave up 6 bases; unmatched junction bases: 5. The CDR3 sequence is 14 residues long. Per germline, CDR1 SGHVS and CDR2 FNYEAQ. CDR3 nucleotide sequence: TGTGCCAGCAGCGACGGGACAGGGAGTCAGCCCCAGCATTCT. Residues: CASSDGTGSQPQHS.

This clonotype was seen more than once but under ten times. This chain joins TRBV19 and TRBJ1-5; D may be TRBD1 (6 bases). Germline V gene lookup returns CDR1 LNHDA and CDR2 SQIVND (reference sequence). The CDR3 totals 16 residues. The V and J ends lost 6 bases and 4 bases respectively, with 19 bases between them. The CDR3 here is CASRVFQGSENQPQHF. CDR3 DNA sequence: TGTGCCAGTAGAGTCTTCCAGGGGAGTGAAAATCAGCCCCAGCATTTT.

The chain uses TRBV5-1 and TRBJ2-2; D unclear. The CDR3 runs to 12 residues. The germline V gene has CDR1 SGHRS and CDR2 YFSETQ. Trimming shortened V by 9 bases and J by 4 bases, and 10 bases separated the two germline ends. The CDR3 region is CAISDPTGELFF. CDR3 coding DNA: TGCGCCATCAGTGACCCCACCGGGGAGCTGTTTTTT.

This clonotype was detected ten times or more. V is TRBV7-9 and J is TRBJ2-7, with 12 bases that match TRBD1. The CDR3 is made up of 14 amino acids. Trimming took 5 bases from V and 5 from J; bases not matched to a gene: 4. The germline CDR1 and CDR2 sequences are SEHNR and FQNEAQ (reference sequence). In nucleotides, the CDR3 is TGTGCCAGCAGCCCGGGACAGGGGGCCCACGAGCAGTACTTC. Amino acid sequence: CASSPGQGAHEQYF.